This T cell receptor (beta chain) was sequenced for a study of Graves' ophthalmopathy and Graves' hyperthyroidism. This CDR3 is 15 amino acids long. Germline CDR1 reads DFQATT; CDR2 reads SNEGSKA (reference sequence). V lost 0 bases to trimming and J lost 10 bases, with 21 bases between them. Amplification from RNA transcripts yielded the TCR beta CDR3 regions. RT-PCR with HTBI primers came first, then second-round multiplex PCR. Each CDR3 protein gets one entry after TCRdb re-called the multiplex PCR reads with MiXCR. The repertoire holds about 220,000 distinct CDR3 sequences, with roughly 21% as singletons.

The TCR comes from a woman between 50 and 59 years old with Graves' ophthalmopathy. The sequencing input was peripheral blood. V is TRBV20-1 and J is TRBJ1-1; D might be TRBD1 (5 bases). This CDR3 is CSARETGTGVGRAFF. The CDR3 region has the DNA TGCAGTGCTAGAGAAACCGGGACGGGGGTAGGGCGAGCTTTCTTT.